These T cell receptor beta chains were read from a single sample in a study of cytotoxic CD8 clonotypes in ibrutinib-treated CLL. The table came from immunoSEQ multiplex PCR; TCRdb's copy has only in-frame clones and leaves some out. The repertoire consists of fewer than 100,000 clones, with about 86% occurring once and the leading ten covering roughly 5.4%. This specimen was PBMCs, taken before ibrutinib treatment. The receptors here all came from a human donor with chronic lymphocytic leukemia. The CDR3 runs from the conserved cysteine through the conserved F or W. Each record gives: clone size, V gene, J gene, D gene, CDR3 length, CDR3 DNA, CDR3 protein. The D gene is left open where the match is weak. Some rows mark clone size as missing; the rest say once, few, many or name a class of expanded clone.

clone_size: -; v_call: TRBV11-2; j_call: TRBJ1-2; d_call: TRBD1; cdr3_length: 15; cdr3_nt: TGTGCCAGCAGCTCCCTGGACAGGGGGAAGGAGGGCTACACCTTC; cdr3_aa: CASSSLDRGKEGYTF
clone_size: -; v_call: TRBV28; j_call: TRBJ2-3; d_call: TRBD2; cdr3_length: 20; cdr3_nt: TGTGCCAGCAGCTCGGGCGGACTAGCGGGAGGGTCGTTTTACACAGATACGCAGTATTTT; cdr3_aa: CASSSGGLAGGSFYTDTQYF
clone_size: -; v_call: TRBV28; j_call: TRBJ1-1; d_call: -; cdr3_length: 15; cdr3_nt: TGTGCCAGCAGTTTGGTGGGACGGTTGAACACTGAAGCTTTCTTT; cdr3_aa: CASSLVGRLNTEAFF
clone_size: -; v_call: TRBV7-2; j_call: TRBJ1-2; d_call: -; cdr3_length: 18; cdr3_nt: TGTGCCAGCAGCTTAGCAAGGGTTGACCGGGTAGCTGGGGATGGCTACACCTTC; cdr3_aa: CASSLARVDRVAGDGYTF
clone_size: -; v_call: TRBV28; j_call: TRBJ1-5; d_call: -; cdr3_length: 12; cdr3_nt: TGTGCCAGCAGTTTATTCCCCCAGCCCCAGCATTTT; cdr3_aa: CASSLFPQPQHF
clone_size: -; v_call: TRBV29-1; j_call: TRBJ2-2; d_call: TRBD1; cdr3_length: 14; cdr3_nt: TGCAGCGTAGGGACAGGGGTTGGTGCCGGGGAGCTGTTTTTT; cdr3_aa: CSVGTGVGAGELFF
clone_size: -; v_call: TRBV28; j_call: TRBJ1-4; d_call: -; cdr3_length: 14; cdr3_nt: TGTGCCAGCAGTTTTCCGGGCACTAATGAAAAACTGTTTTTT; cdr3_aa: CASSFPGTNEKLFF
clone_size: -; v_call: TRBV2; j_call: TRBJ2-3; d_call: -; cdr3_length: 11; cdr3_nt: TGTGCCTCCGCGGACACAGATACGCAGTATTTT; cdr3_aa: CASADTDTQYF
clone_size: -; v_call: TRBV6-1; j_call: TRBJ2-2; d_call: TRBD2; cdr3_length: 18; cdr3_nt: TGTGCCAGCAGTGAAGGGGGCGGGAGTGCGACGAACACCGGGGAGCTGTTTTTT; cdr3_aa: CASSEGGGSATNTGELFF
clone_size: -; v_call: TRBV10-1; j_call: TRBJ2-3; d_call: -; cdr3_length: 16; cdr3_nt: TGCGCCAGCAGTGAGTGGGTGAAAACTAGCACAGATACGCAGTATTTT; cdr3_aa: CASSEWVKTSTDTQYF
clone_size: medium-sized; v_call: TRBV5-5; j_call: TRBJ2-2; d_call: -; cdr3_length: 16; cdr3_nt: TGTGCCAGCAGCGAAAGACCGGGACAGAACACCGGGGAGCTGTTTTTT; cdr3_aa: CASSERPGQNTGELFF
clone_size: few; v_call: TRBV9; j_call: TRBJ2-1; d_call: -; cdr3_length: 13; cdr3_nt: TGTGCCAGCAGCGTAGGAGGGGGTAATGAGCAGTTCTTC; cdr3_aa: CASSVGGGNEQFF
clone_size: -; v_call: TRBV10-3; j_call: TRBJ2-3; d_call: TRBD2; cdr3_length: 13; cdr3_nt: TGTGCCATCAGCCGGACTAGCGGAGATACGCAGTATTTT; cdr3_aa: CAISRTSGDTQYF
clone_size: -; v_call: TRBV7-9; j_call: TRBJ2-3; d_call: TRBD2; cdr3_length: 15; cdr3_nt: TGTGCCAGCAGCTTAGTGGCTAGCGGGAGGGATACGCAGTATTTT; cdr3_aa: CASSLVASGRDTQYF
clone_size: -; v_call: TRBV5-1; j_call: TRBJ1-5; d_call: -; cdr3_length: 14; cdr3_nt: TGCGCCAGCAGCTTGGATGGGGCGGGAACGCCCCAGCATTTT; cdr3_aa: CASSLDGAGTPQHF
clone_size: -; v_call: TRBV5-1; j_call: TRBJ2-1; d_call: -; cdr3_length: 14; cdr3_nt: TGCGCCAGCAGCTGGTCCCAGGTAGACAATGAGCAGTTCTTC; cdr3_aa: CASSWSQVDNEQFF
clone_size: -; v_call: TRBV7-6; j_call: TRBJ2-7; d_call: -; cdr3_length: 15; cdr3_nt: TGTGCCAGCTCCCCGGGGCAGTCGCCCTCCTACGAGCAGTACTTC; cdr3_aa: CASSPGQSPSYEQYF
clone_size: -; v_call: TRBV4-1; j_call: TRBJ2-5; d_call: TRBD1; cdr3_length: 15; cdr3_nt: TGCGCCAGCAGCCACCCGGGACAGGGTCAGGAGACCCAGTACTTC; cdr3_aa: CASSHPGQGQETQYF
clone_size: few; v_call: TRBV29-1; j_call: TRBJ1-5; d_call: -; cdr3_length: 13; cdr3_nt: TGCAGCGTGGCCCCAGGGCTGGGTCAGCCCCAGCATTTT; cdr3_aa: CSVAPGLGQPQHF